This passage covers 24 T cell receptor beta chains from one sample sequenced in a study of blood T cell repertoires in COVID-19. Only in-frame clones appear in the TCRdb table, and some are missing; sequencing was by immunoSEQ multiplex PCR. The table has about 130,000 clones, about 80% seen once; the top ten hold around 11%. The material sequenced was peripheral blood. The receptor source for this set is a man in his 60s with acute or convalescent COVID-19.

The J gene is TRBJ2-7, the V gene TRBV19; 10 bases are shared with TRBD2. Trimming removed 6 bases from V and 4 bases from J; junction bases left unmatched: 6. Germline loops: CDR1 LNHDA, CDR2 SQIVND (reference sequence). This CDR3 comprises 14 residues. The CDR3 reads CASSTAGGPYEQYF. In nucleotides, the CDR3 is TGTGCCAGTAGCACAGCGGGAGGGCCGTACGAGCAGTACTTC. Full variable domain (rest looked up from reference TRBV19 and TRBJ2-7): DGGITQSPKYLFRKEGQNVTLSCEQNLNHDAMYWYRQDPGQGLRLIYYSQIVNDFQKGDIAEGYSVSREKKESFPLTVTSAQKNPTAFYLCASSTAGGPYEQYFGPGTRLTVT.

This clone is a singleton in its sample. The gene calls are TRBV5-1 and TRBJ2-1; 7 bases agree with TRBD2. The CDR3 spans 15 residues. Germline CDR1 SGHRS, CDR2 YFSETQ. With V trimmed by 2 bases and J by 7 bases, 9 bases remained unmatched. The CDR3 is CASSLPGGGPNEQFF. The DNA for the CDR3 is TGCGCCAGCAGCTTACCGGGAGGCGGGCCAAATGAGCAGTTCTTC.

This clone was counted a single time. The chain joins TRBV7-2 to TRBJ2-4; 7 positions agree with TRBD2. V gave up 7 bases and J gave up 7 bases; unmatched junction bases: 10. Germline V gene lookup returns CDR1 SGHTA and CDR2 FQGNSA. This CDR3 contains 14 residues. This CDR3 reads CASTPGGSHNIQYF. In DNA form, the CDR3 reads TGTGCCAGCACCCCCGGGGGGAGTCACAACATTCAGTACTTC.

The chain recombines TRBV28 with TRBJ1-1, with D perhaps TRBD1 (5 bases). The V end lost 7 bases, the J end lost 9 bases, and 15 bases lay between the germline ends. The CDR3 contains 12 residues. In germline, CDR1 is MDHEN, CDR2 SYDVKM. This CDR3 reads CASIGQGIQAFF. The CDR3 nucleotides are TGTGCCAGCATCGGGCAGGGTATTCAAGCTTTCTTT. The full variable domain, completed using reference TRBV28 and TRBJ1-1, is DVKVTQSSRYLVKRTGEKVFLECVQDMDHENMFWYRQDPGLGLRLIYFSYDVKMKEKGDIPEGYSVSREKKERFSLILESASTNQTSMYLCASIGQGIQAFFGQGTRLTVV.

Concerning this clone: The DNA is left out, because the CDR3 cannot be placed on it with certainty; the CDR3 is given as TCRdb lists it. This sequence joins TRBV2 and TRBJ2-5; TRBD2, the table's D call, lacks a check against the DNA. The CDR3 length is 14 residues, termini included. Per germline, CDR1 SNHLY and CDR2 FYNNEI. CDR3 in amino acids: CASRDPSGRGTQYF.

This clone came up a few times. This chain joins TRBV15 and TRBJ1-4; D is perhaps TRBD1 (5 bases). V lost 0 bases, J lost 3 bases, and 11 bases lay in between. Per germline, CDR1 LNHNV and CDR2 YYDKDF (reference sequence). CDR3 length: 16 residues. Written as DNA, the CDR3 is TGTGCCACCAGCAGAGATCTCGCGGGGGCTAATGAAAAACTGTTTTTT. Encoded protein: CATSRDLAGANEKLFF.

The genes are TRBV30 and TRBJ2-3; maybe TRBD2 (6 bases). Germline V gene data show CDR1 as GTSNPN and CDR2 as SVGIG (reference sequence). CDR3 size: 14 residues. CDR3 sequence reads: CASRGGLDTDTQYF. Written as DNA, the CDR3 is TGTGCTTCCCGGGGAGGACTTGACACAGATACGCAGTATTTT. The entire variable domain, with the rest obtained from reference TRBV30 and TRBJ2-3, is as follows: SQTIHQWPATLVQPVGSPLSLECTVEGTSNPNLYWYRQAAGRGLQLLFYSVGIGQISSEVPQNLSASRPQDRQFILSSKKLLLSDSGFYLCASRGGLDTDTQYFGPGTRLTVL.

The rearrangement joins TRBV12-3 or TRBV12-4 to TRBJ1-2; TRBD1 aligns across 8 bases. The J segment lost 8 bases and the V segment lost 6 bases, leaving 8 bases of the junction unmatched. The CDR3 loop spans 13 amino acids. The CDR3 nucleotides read TGTGCCAGCAGCCTGGGACAGGCAAAAGGCTACACCTTC. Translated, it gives CASSLGQAKGYTF.

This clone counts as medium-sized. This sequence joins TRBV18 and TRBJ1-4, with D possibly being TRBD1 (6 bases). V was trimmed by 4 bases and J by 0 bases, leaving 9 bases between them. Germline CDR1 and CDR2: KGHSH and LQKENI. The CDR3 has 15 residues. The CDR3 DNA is TGTGCCAGCTCACGGGACATCACAACTAATGAAAAACTGTTTTTT. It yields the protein CASSRDITTNEKLFF.

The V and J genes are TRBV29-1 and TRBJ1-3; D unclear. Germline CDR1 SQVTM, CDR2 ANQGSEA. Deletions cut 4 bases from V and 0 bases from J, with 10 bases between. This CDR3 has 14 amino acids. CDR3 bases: TGCAGCGTTGCGGGCGGGAGCTCTGGAAACACCATATATTTT. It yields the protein CSVAGGSSGNTIYF.

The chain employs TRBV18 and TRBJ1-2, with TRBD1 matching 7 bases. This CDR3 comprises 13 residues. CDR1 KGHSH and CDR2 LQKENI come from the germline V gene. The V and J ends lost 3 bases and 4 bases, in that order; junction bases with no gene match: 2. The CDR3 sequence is CASSPGQIYGYTF. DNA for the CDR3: TGTGCCAGCTCACCGGGACAGATCTATGGCTACACCTTC.

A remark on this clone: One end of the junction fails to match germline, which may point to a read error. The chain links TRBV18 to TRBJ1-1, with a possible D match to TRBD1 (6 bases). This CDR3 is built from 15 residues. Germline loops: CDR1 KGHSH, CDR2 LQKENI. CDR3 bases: TGTACCAGCTCACCACATCCGGGGGGCACGGGAGAAGCTTTCTTT. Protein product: CTSSPHPGGTGEAFF.

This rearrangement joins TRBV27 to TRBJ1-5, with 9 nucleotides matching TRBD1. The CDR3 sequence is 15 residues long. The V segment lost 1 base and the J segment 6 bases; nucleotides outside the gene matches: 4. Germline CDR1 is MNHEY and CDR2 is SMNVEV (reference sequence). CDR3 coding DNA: TGTGCCAGCAGTTTATACAGGGGGCTGGGTCAGCCCCAGCATTTT. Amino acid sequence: CASSLYRGLGQPQHF.

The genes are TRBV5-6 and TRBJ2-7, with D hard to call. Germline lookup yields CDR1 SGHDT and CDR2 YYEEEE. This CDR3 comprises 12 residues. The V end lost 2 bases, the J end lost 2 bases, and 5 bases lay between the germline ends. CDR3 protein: CASSLQTYEQYF. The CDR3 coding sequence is TGTGCCAGCAGCTTACAGACCTACGAGCAGTACTTC.

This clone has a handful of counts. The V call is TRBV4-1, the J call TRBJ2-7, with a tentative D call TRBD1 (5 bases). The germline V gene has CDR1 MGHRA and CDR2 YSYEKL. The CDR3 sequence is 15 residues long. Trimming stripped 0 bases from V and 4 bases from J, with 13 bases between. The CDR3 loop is CASSQDVQAPYEQYF. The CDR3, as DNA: TGCGCCAGCAGCCAAGATGTACAGGCGCCTTACGAGCAGTACTTC.

CDR3 amino acids: CASSQGLAGGLVGETQYF. CDR3 nucleotide sequence: TGCGCCAGCAGCCAGGGACTAGCGGGAGGCTTAGTAGGAGAGACCCAGTACTTC. The rearrangement uses TRBV5-1 and TRBJ2-5, with TRBD2 matching over 15 bases. The germline V gene encodes CDR1 SGHRS and CDR2 YFSETQ. This CDR3 is 18 amino acids long. J was trimmed by 4 bases and V by 4 bases; bases with no gene match: 11. Based on the CDR3 plus reference TRBV5-1 and TRBJ2-5, the full variable domain is KAGVTQTPRYLIKTRGQQVTLSCSPISGHRSVSWYQQTPGQGLQFLFEYFSETQRNKGNFPGRFSGRQFSNSRSEMNVSTLELGDSALYLCASSQGLAGGLVGETQYFGPGTRLLVL.

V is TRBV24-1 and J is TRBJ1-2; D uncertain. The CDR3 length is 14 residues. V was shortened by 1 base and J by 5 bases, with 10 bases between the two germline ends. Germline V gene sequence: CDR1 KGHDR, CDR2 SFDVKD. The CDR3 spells CATSDFRQNYGYTF. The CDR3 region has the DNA TGTGCCACCAGTGATTTCCGCCAGAATTATGGCTACACCTTC.

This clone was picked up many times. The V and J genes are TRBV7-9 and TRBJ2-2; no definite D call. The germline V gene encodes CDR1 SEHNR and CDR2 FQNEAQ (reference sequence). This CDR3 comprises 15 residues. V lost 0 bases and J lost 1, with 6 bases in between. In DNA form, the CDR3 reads TGTGCCAGCAGCTTAGCGCGGCAGAACACCGGGGAGCTGTTTTTT. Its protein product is CASSLARQNTGELFF.

The CDR3 nucleotides read TGCAGCGTCGCGGGGAACTCTGGAAACACCATATATTTT. Its protein is CSVAGNSGNTIYF. The chain links TRBV29-1 to TRBJ1-3; D is unclear. The CDR3 sequence is 13 residues long. The germline CDR1 and CDR2 sequences are SQVTM and ANQGSEA. V shed 6 bases and J shed 0 bases, with 9 bases lying between them.

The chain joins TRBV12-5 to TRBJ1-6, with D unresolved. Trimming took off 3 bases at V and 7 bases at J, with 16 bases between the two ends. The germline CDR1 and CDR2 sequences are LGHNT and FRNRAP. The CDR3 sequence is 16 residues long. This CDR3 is CASGFSLGGYNSPLHF. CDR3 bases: TGTGCTAGTGGTTTCTCATTAGGAGGGTACAATTCACCCCTCCACTTT. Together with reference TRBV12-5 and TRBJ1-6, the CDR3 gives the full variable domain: DARVTQTPRHKVTEMGQEVTMRCQPILGHNTVFWYRQTMMQGLELLAYFRNRAPLDDSGMPKDRFSAEMPDATLATLKIQPSEPRDSAVYFCASGFSLGGYNSPLHFGNGTRLTVT.

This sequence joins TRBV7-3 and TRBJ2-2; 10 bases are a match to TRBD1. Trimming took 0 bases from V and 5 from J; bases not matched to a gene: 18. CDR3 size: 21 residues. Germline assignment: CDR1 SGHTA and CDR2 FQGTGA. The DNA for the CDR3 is TGTGCCAGCAGCTTAACCCCACTAGGGACAGGGGATCAACGAGGTACCGGGGAGCTGTTTTTT. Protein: CASSLTPLGTGDQRGTGELFF.

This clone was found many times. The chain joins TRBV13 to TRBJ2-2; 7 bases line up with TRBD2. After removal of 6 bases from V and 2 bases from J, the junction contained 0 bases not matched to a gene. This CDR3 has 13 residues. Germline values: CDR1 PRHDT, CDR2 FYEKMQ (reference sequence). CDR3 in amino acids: CASRAGNTGELFF. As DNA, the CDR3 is TGTGCCAGCAGAGCGGGAAACACCGGGGAGCTGTTTTTT.

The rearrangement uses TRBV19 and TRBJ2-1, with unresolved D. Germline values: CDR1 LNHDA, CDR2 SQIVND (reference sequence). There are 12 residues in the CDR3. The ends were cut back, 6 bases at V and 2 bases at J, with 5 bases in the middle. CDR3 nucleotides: TGTGCCAGTAGAGCACCCTACAATGAGCAGTTCTTC. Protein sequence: CASRAPYNEQFF.

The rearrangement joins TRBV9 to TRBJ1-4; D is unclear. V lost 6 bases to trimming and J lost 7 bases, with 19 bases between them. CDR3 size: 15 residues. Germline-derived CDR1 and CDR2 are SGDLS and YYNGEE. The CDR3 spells CASTVGPGNLEKLFF. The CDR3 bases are TGTGCCAGCACCGTCGGTCCCGGGAACCTTGAAAAACTGTTTTTT.